This note documents a single TCR beta chain sequence. This record comes from a study of T cells in Graves' hyperthyroidism and ophthalmopathy. V was clipped by 7 bases and J by 3 bases, with 11 bases between them. Germline values: CDR1 DFQATT, CDR2 SNEGSKA (reference sequence). This CDR3 contains 12 residues. Amplification targeted TCR beta CDR3 regions from RNA transcripts. HTBI primers were employed in a first-round RT-PCR of the TCR CDR3. TCRdb called the multiplex PCR reads again in MiXCR, with one record for every CDR3 protein. This table holds roughly 500,000 distinct CDR3 sequences, roughly 15% found once. Extraction of PBMCs used approximately 10 ml of fresh peripheral blood.

The source is a woman between 25 and 40 years old with Graves' ophthalmopathy. The sequencing input was blood. This chain connects TRBV20-1 to TRBJ2-3; D may be TRBD1 (6 bases). The DNA of the CDR3 is TGCAGTGATACAGGGAGAACAGATACGCAGTATTTT. Amino acids: CSDTGRTDTQYF.